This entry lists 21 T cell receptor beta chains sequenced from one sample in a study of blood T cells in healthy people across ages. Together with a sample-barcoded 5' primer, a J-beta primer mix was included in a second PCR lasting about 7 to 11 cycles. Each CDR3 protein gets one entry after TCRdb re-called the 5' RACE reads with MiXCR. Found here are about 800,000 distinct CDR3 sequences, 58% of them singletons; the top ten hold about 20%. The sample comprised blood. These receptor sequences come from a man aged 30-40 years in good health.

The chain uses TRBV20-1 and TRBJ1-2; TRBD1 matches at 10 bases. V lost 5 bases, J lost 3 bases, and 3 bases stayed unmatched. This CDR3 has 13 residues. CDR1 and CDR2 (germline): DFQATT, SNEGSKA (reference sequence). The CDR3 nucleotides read TGCAGTGCTGGGACAGGGGTGGACTATGGCTACACCTTC. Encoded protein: CSAGTGVDYGYTF.

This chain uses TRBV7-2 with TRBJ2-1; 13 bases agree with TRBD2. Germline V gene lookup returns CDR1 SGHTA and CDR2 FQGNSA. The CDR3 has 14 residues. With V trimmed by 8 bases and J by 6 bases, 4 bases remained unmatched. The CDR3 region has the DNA TGTGCCAGCGGACTAGCGGGAGACCTCAATGAGCAGTTCTTC. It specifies CASGLAGDLNEQFF. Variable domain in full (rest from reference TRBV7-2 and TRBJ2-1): GAGVSQSPSNKVTEKGKDVELRCDPISGHTALYWYRQSLGQGLEFLIYFQGNSAPDKSGLPSDRFSAERTGGSVSTLTIQRTQQEDSAVYLCASGLAGDLNEQFFGPGTRLTVL.

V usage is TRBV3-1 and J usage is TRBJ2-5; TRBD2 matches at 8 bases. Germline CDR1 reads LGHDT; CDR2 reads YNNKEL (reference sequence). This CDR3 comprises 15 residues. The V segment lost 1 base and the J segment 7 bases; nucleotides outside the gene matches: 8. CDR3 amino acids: CASSQVAGGVATQYF. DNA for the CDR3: TGTGCCAGCAGCCAAGTGGCGGGGGGAGTTGCGACCCAGTACTTC.

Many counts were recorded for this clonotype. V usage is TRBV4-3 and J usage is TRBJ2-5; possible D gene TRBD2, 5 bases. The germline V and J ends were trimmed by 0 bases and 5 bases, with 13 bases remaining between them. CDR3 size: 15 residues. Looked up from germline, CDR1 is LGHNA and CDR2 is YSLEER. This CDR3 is CASSQDRGLAETQYF. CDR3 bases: TGCGCCAGCAGCCAAGACCGGGGATTGGCGGAGACCCAGTACTTC.

The CDR3 sequence is CASRPWPGQGYEQYF. The CDR3 nucleotides are TGTGCCAGCAGGCCCTGGCCGGGACAGGGCTACGAGCAGTACTTC. The chain combines TRBV11-2 with TRBJ2-4, with TRBD1 matching over 9 bases. The last part of the DNA fits TRBJ2-7 better; the J call may be wrong. This CDR3 comprises 15 residues. The germline gives CDR1 SGHAT, CDR2 FQNNGV.

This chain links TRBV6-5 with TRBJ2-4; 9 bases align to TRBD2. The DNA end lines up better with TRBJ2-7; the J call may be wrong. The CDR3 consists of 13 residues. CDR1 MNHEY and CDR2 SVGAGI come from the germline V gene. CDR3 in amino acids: CASKVSGSNEQYF. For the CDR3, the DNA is TGTGCCAGCAAGGTTAGCGGGAGTAACGAGCAGTACTTC.

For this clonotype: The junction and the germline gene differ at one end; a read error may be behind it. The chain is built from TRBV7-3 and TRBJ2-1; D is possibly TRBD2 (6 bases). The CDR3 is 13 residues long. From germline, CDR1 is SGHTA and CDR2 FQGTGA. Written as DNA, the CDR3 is TGTGCCAGCAGCCAAGAGGACTACCATGAGCAGTTCTTC. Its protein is CASSQEDYHEQFF. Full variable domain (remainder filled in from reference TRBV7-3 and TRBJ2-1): GAGVSQTPSNKVTEKGKYVELRCDPISGHTALYWYRQSLGQGPEFLIYFQGTGAADDSGLPNDRFFAVRPEGSVSTLKIQRTERGDSAVYLCASSQEDYHEQFFGPGTRLTVL.

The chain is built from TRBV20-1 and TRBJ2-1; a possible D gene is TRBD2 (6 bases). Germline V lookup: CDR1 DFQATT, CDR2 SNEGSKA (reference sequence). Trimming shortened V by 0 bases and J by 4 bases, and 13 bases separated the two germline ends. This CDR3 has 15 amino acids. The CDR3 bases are TGCAGTGCTAGAGATGGAGGGACCGTGTACAATGAGCAGTTCTTC. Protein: CSARDGGTVYNEQFF.

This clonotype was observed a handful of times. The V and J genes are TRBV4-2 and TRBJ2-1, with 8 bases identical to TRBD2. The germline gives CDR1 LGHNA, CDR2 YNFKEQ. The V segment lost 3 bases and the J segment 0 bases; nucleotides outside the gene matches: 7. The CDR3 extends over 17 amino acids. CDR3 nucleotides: TGTGCCAGCAGCCACAGACTAGCGTTAAGCTCCTACAATGAGCAGTTCTTC. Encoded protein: CASSHRLALSSYNEQFF.

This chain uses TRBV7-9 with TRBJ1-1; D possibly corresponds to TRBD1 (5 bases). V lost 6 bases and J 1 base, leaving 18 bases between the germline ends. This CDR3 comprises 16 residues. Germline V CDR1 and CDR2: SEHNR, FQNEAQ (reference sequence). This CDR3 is CASRHLEGPTNTEAFF. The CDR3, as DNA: TGTGCCAGCAGGCACCTTGAGGGGCCCACGAACACTGAAGCTTTCTTT.

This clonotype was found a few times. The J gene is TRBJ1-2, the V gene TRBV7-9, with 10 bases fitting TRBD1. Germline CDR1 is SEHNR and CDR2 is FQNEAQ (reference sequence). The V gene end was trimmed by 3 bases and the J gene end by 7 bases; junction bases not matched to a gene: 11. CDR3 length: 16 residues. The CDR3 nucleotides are TGTGCCAGCAGCTTGGGCTGGGACAGGGGTAACGGTGGCTACACCTTC. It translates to CASSLGWDRGNGGYTF.

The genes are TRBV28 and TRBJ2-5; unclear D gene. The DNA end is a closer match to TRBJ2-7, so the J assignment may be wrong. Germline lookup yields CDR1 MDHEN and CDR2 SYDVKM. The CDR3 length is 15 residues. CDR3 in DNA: TGTGCCAGCAGCCCACACCGGGCCCTTGACATCGAGCAGTACTTC. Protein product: CASSPHRALDIEQYF.

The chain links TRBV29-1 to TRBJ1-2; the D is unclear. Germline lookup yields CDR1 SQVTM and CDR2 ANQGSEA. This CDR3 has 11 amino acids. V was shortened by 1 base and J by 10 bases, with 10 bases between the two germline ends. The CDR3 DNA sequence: TGCAGCGTTGAAGTTTCCGGTTACTACACCTTC. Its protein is CSVEVSGYYTF.

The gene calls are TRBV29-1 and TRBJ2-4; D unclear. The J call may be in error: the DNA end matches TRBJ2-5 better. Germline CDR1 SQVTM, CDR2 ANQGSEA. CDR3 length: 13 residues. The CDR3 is CSVDRPSLETQYF. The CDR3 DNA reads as TGCAGCGTTGATAGGCCGTCCCTAGAGACCCAGTACTTC.

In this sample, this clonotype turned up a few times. The CDR3 DNA reads TGCGCCAGCAGCCAAGGATCACTAACAGGGCGGGCCAAAAACATTCAGTACTTC. Encoded protein: CASSQGSLTGRAKNIQYF. This rearrangement joins TRBV4-3 to TRBJ2-4, with D perhaps matching TRBD1 (6 bases). The CDR3 contains 18 residues. Trimming cost V 1 base and J 1 base, with 17 bases left between them. Germline V CDR1 and CDR2: LGHNA, YSLEER.

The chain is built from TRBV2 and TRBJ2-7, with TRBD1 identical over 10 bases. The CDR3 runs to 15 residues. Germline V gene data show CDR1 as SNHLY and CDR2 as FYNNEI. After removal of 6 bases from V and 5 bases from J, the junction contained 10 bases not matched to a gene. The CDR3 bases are TGTGCCAGCAGCCTAGCCGGGACAGGGGACCACGAGCAGTACTTC. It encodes CASSLAGTGDHEQYF.

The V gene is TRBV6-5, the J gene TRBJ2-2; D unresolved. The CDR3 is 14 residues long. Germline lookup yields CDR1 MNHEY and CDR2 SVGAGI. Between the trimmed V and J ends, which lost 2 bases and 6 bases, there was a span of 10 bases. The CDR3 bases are TGTGCCAGCAGTTACGTTCCCCCCCCCGGGGAGCTGTTTTTT. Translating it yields CASSYVPPPGELFF.

The CDR3: CASSSRLAGGATYEQYF. CDR3 DNA sequence: TGTGCCAGCAGCTCCCGACTAGCGGGAGGGGCTACCTACGAGCAGTACTTC. The V call is TRBV7-6, the J call TRBJ2-7; 14 bases align to TRBD2. In germline, CDR1 is SGHVS, CDR2 FNYEAQ. With V trimmed by 4 bases and J by 2 bases, 7 bases remained unmatched. The length of the CDR3 is 17 residues.

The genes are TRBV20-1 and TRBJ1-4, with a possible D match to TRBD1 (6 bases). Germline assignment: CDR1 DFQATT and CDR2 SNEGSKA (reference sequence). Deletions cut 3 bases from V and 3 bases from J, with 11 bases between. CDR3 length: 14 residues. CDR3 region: CSARGGGSNEKLFF. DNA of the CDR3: TGCAGTGCTAGGGGAGGGGGATCTAATGAAAAACTGTTTTTT.

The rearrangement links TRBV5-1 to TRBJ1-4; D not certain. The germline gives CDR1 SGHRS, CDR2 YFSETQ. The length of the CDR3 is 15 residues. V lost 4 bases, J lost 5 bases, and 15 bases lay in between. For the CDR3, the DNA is TGCGCCAGCAGCCCCGATCGGCGGTTCAATGAAAAACTGTTTTTT. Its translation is CASSPDRRFNEKLFF. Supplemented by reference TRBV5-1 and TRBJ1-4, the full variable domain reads KAGVTQTPRYLIKTRGQQVTLSCSPISGHRSVSWYQQTPGQGLQFLFEYFSETQRNKGNFPGRFSGRQFSNSRSEMNVSTLELGDSALYLCASSPDRRFNEKLFFGSGTQLSVL.

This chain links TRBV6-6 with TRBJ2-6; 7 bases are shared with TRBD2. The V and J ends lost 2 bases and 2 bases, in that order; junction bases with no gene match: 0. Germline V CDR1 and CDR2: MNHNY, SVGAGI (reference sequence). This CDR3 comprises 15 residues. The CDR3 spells CASSYGGAGANVLTF. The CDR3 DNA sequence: TGTGCCAGCAGTTACGGGGGGGCTGGGGCCAACGTCCTGACTTTC.